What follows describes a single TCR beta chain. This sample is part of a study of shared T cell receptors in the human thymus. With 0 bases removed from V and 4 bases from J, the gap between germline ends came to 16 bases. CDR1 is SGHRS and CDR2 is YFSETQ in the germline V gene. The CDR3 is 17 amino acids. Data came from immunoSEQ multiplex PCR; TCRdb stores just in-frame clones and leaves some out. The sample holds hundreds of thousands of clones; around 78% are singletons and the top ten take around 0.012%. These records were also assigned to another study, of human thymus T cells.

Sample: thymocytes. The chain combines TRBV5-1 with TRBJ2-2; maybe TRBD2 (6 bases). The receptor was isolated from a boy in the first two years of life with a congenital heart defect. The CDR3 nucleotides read TGCGCCAGCAGCTTGGGGGGTCTCGGGAGAGCCACCGGGGAGCTGTTTTTT. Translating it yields CASSLGGLGRATGELFF.